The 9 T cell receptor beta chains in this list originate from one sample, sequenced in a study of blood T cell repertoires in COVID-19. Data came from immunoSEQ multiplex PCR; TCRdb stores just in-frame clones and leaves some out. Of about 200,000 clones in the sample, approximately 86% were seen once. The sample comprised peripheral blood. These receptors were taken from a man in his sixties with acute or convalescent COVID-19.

The CDR3 reads CASETGQKLFF. Written as DNA, the CDR3 is TGTGCCAGCGAGACAGGCCAGAAACTGTTTTTT. The chain employs TRBV2 and TRBJ1-4, with a weak D call TRBD1 (6 bases). This CDR3 is built from 11 residues. V gave up 8 bases and J gave up 11 bases, with 12 bases separating them. Germline V gene lookup returns CDR1 SNHLY and CDR2 FYNNEI.

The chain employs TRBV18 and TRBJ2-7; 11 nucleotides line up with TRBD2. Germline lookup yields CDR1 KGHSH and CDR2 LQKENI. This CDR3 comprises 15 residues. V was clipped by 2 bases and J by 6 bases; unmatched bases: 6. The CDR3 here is CASSPSIAGGPEQYF. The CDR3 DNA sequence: TGTGCCAGCTCACCAAGCATAGCGGGGGGGCCCGAGCAGTACTTC.

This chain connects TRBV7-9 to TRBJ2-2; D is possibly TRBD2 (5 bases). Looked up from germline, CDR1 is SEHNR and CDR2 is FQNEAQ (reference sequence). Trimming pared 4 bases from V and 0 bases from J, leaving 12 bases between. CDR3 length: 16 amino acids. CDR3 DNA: TGTGCCAGCAGCTCCGTCGCGGGCCCGAACACCGGGGAGCTGTTTTTT. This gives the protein CASSSVAGPNTGELFF.

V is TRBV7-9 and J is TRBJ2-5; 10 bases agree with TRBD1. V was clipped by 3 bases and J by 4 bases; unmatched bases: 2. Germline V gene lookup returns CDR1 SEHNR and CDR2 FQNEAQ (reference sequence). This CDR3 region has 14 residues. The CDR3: CASSLGQGLETQYF. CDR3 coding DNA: TGTGCCAGCAGCTTGGGACAGGGGTTAGAGACCCAGTACTTC.

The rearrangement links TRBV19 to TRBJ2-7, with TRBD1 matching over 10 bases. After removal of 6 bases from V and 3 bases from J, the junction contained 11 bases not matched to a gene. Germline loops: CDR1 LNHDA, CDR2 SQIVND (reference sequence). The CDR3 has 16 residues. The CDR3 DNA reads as TGTGCCAGTAGAAATACCGGGACAGGGGTTGTCTACGAGCAGTACTTC. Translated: CASRNTGTGVVYEQYF.

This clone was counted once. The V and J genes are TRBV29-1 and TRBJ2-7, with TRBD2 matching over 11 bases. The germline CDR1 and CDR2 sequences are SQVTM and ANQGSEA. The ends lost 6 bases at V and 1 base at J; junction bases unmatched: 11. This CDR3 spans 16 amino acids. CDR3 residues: CSVRASGGPISYEQYF. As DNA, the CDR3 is TGCAGCGTGCGGGCTAGCGGGGGGCCTATATCCTACGAGCAGTACTTC.

The CDR3 coding sequence is TGTGCCAGCAGTTACGTCTCGAATGAAAAACTGTTTTTT. Its protein is CASSYVSNEKLFF. The rearrangement uses TRBV6-2 or TRBV6-3 and TRBJ1-4; D is ambiguous. CDR3 length equals 13 residues. Germline V gene lookup returns CDR1 MNHEY and CDR2 SVGEGT. Trimming shortened V by 2 bases and J by 5 bases, and 6 bases separated the two germline ends.

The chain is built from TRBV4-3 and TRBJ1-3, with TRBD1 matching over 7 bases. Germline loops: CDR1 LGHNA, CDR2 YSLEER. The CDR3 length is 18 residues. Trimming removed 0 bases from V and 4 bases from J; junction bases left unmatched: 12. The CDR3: CASSQDRTRQGAGNTIYF. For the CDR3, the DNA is TGCGCCAGCAGCCAAGATCGCACGAGACAGGGAGCCGGAAACACCATATATTTT.

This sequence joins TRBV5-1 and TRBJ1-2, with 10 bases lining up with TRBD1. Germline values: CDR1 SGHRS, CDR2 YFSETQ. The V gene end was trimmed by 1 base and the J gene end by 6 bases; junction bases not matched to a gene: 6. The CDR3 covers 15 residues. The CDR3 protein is CASSLPGTGVDGYTF. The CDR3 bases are TGCGCCAGCAGCTTGCCCGGGACAGGGGTTGATGGCTACACCTTC.